These 20 T cell receptor beta chains originate from one sample sequenced in a study of blood T cell repertoires in COVID-19. Repertoires were generated with immunoSEQ multiplex PCR, while TCRdb's copy carries only in-frame clones and drops some. The sample lists approximately 86,000 clones, 75% to 85% occurring once. Material for sequencing was peripheral blood. The receptors originated from an older woman with acute or convalescent COVID-19.

The chain recombines TRBV30 with TRBJ2-1, with D uncertain. CDR3 length: 11 residues. With 0 bases removed from V and 9 bases from J, the gap between germline ends came to 6 bases. Per germline, CDR1 GTSNPN and CDR2 SVGIG (reference sequence). CDR3 in DNA: TGTGCCTGGAGTGTAAGCGTTGAGCAGTTCTTC. This codes for CAWSVSVEQFF.

This clone was seen more than once but under ten times. The chain has TRBV11-2 and TRBJ2-3, with D tentatively TRBD1 (6 bases). Trimming left V 0 bases short and J 4 bases short, with 11 bases between. The germline CDR1 and CDR2 sequences are SGHAT and FQNNGV. This CDR3 comprises 15 residues. DNA for the CDR3: TGTGCCAGCAGCTTAGAGGGGGCAGGGGCAGATACGCAGTATTTT. Translation: CASSLEGAGADTQYF.

The chain joins TRBV18 to TRBJ1-1; 7 positions agree with TRBD1. This CDR3 has 15 amino acids. In germline, CDR1 is KGHSH, CDR2 LQKENI. V gave up 3 bases and J gave up 1 base; unmatched junction bases: 5. The CDR3 nucleotides are TGTGCCAGCTCACCCCTTACAGGGGAGAACACTGAAGCTTTCTTT. As protein: CASSPLTGENTEAFF.

The CDR3 nucleotides are TGTGCCAGCAGTTATGGAGTTATCGGGGGGTCACCCCTCCACTTT. Protein: CASSYGVIGGSPLHF. V usage is TRBV6-5 and J usage is TRBJ1-6, with a possible D match to TRBD1 (5 bases). CDR3 length: 15 residues. Germline-derived CDR1 and CDR2 are MNHEY and SVGAGI. V gave up 3 bases and J gave up 10 bases, with 16 bases separating them.

This chain joins TRBV11-3 and TRBJ2-1, with a tentative D call TRBD1 (7 bases). Trimming took 3 bases from V and 7 from J, leaving 13 bases between them. CDR1 is SGHNT and CDR2 is YENEEA in the germline V gene. The CDR3 consists of 14 residues. The CDR3 region is CASSFRGAGNEQFF. The CDR3 region has the DNA TGTGCCAGCAGCTTCAGGGGGGCCGGGAATGAGCAGTTCTTC.

This clone was counted once. The chain joins TRBV24-1 to TRBJ2-3, with D perhaps matching TRBD2 (5 bases). Germline values: CDR1 KGHDR, CDR2 SFDVKD. CDR3 length: 16 residues. The V end was cut by 0 bases, the J end by 3 bases, with 12 bases between. The CDR3 nucleotides are TGTGCCACCAGTGATTTGGGACTTTTCGGGACAGATACGCAGTATTTT. It encodes CATSDLGLFGTDTQYF.

The V and J genes are TRBV6-6 and TRBJ2-2, with 8 bases matching TRBD2. The germline V gene encodes CDR1 MNHNY and CDR2 SVGAGI (reference sequence). V was clipped by 2 bases and J by 5 bases; unmatched bases: 7. CDR3 size: 16 residues. DNA for the CDR3: TGTGCCAGCAGTTACAGGATAGCGGGGCTTACCGGGGAGCTGTTTTTT. Protein sequence: CASSYRIAGLTGELFF.

CDR3: CASGLYTGANTGELFF. The CDR3 bases are TGTGCTAGTGGTTTGTATACAGGGGCAAACACCGGGGAGCTGTTTTTT. The J gene is TRBJ2-2, the V gene TRBV12-5; 7 bases agree with TRBD1. With 2 bases clipped from V and 2 bases from J, the junction kept 5 bases outside the gene matches. CDR1 LGHNT and CDR2 FRNRAP come from the germline V gene. This CDR3 comprises 16 residues. Full variable domain (rest looked up from reference TRBV12-5 and TRBJ2-2): DARVTQTPRHKVTEMGQEVTMRCQPILGHNTVFWYRQTMMQGLELLAYFRNRAPLDDSGMPKDRFSAEMPDATLATLKIQPSEPRDSAVYFCASGLYTGANTGELFFGEGSRLTVL.

The CDR3 nucleotides are TGTGCCAGCAGCGTCGAGGACAGCTTTATTACCGAGCAGTACTTC. This encodes CASSVEDSFITEQYF. The rearrangement links TRBV9 to TRBJ2-7; D possibly corresponds to TRBD1 (6 bases). V gave up 2 bases and J gave up 6 bases, with 18 bases separating them. The CDR3 runs 15 residues. From germline, CDR1 is SGDLS and CDR2 YYNGEE.

CDR3 in DNA: TGTGCCAGTAGTAACGGGATCTACTACGAGCAGTACTTC. It specifies CASSNGIYYEQYF. V is TRBV19 and J is TRBJ2-7; the D gene is possibly TRBD2 (5 bases). Trimming took off 4 bases at V and 3 bases at J, with 10 bases between the two ends. Germline V lookup: CDR1 LNHDA, CDR2 SQIVND (reference sequence). CDR3 size: 13 residues.

The chain recombines TRBV24-1 with TRBJ2-3; 13 bases are shared with TRBD2. V trimming: 0 bases; J trimming: 6 bases; junction bases outside the gene matches: 8. Germline assignment: CDR1 KGHDR and CDR2 SFDVKD. CDR3 length: 18 amino acids. CDR3 residues: CATSDLTRTSGSADTQYF. In nucleotides, the CDR3 is TGTGCCACCAGTGATTTGACCCGGACTAGCGGGAGTGCGGATACGCAGTATTTT.

The V and J genes are TRBV28 and TRBJ1-5, with 10 bases matching TRBD1. Germline V CDR1 and CDR2: MDHEN, SYDVKM. V was pared by 6 bases and J by 7 bases, with 6 bases of the junction left unmatched. The CDR3 is 14 amino acids. The CDR3 here is CASRLTGGGQPQHF. In nucleotides, the CDR3 is TGTGCCAGCAGACTGACAGGGGGCGGCCAGCCCCAGCATTTT.

About this clone itself: Its ends do not fully match the called genes, so a read error is possible. This CDR3 is also generated by other DNA sequences in the sample. This CDR3 reads CASSPGNSNQPQHF. DNA of the CDR3: TGTGCCAGCAGCCCCGGTAATAGCAACCAGCCCCAGCATTTT. The chain joins TRBV7-9 to TRBJ1-5; no clear D gene. Germline CDR1 and CDR2: SEHNR and FQNEAQ (reference sequence). The CDR3 contains 14 residues.

This chain uses TRBV6-6 with TRBJ2-5, with 9 bases identical to TRBD2. CDR1 is MNHNY, CDR2 SVGAGI, per germline (reference sequence). The J segment lost 5 bases and the V segment lost 4 bases, leaving 8 bases of the junction unmatched. This CDR3 is 15 amino acids long. Written as DNA, the CDR3 is TGTGCCAGCAGTTCCGGGACTAGCTTCCGGGAGACCCAGTACTTC. Translation: CASSSGTSFRETQYF.

In nucleotides, the CDR3 is TGTGCCAGCAGTGGGATACAGGGGGCGAAAGGCTACACCTTC. Translating it yields CASSGIQGAKGYTF. V and J are TRBV2 and TRBJ1-2; 9 bases fit TRBD1. The germline gives CDR1 SNHLY, CDR2 FYNNEI. This CDR3 region has 14 residues. V dropped 4 bases and J dropped 8; count of bases not matched to a gene: 8.

In its sample, this clone was seen once. V usage is TRBV11-2 and J usage is TRBJ1-1; possible D gene TRBD1, 6 bases. This CDR3 region has 15 residues. Germline V gene lookup returns CDR1 SGHAT and CDR2 FQNNGV. V was clipped by 2 bases and J by 2 bases, with 12 bases between them. CDR3 region: CASSLNGGANTEAFF. The DNA for the CDR3 is TGTGCCAGCAGCTTAAACGGGGGGGCCAACACTGAAGCTTTCTTT.

This clone was counted between two and nine times. The chain links TRBV10-3 to TRBJ1-2; 8 nucleotides match TRBD1. V trimming: 11 bases; J trimming: 4 bases; junction bases outside the gene matches: 6. This CDR3 comprises 12 residues. Germline V gene sequence: CDR1 ENHRY, CDR2 SYGVKD. The CDR3 spells CAFSDRVYGYTF. DNA for the CDR3: TGTGCCTTTTCGGACAGGGTCTATGGCTACACCTTC.

This clone showed up many times. The rearrangement joins TRBV5-1 to TRBJ1-3, with TRBD1 identical over 8 bases. There are 14 residues in the CDR3. The V segment lost 4 bases and the J segment 8 bases; nucleotides outside the gene matches: 8. The germline CDR1 and CDR2 sequences are SGHRS and YFSETQ. The CDR3 nucleotides read TGCGCCAGCAGCCCTGGACAGGGAGGGTACACCATATATTTT. It encodes CASSPGQGGYTIYF.

This clone was found once. This CDR3 reads CASSLLRGRASDNEQFF. CDR3 sequence (DNA): TGTGCCAGCTCACTCCTTCGCGGGAGGGCCTCAGACAATGAGCAGTTCTTC. The chain couples TRBV18 to TRBJ2-1, with 9 bases aligning to TRBD2. The germline V gene has CDR1 KGHSH and CDR2 LQKENI. The V gene end was trimmed by 4 bases and the J gene end by 5 bases; junction bases not matched to a gene: 12. The CDR3 length is 17 residues.

J is TRBJ2-7 and V is TRBV6-5; tentative D call: TRBD2 (5 bases). V lost 7 bases to trimming and J lost 7 bases, with 23 bases between them. The CDR3 is 15 amino acids. Germline V lookup: CDR1 MNHEY, CDR2 SVGAGI. The CDR3 sequence: CASTDTRASTLEQYF. Here the CDR3 DNA reads TGTGCCAGCACCGATACTAGGGCCTCCACCCTGGAGCAGTACTTC.